Described below is a single T cell receptor beta chain sequence and its context. Assay: immunoSEQ multiplex PCR; the TCRdb copy retains only in-frame clones and omits some. The table includes more than 50,000 clones, roughly 86% detected once. This CDR3 comprises 13 residues. The V end was cut by 3 bases, the J end by 4 bases, with 10 bases between. Germline lookup yields CDR1 DFQATT and CDR2 SNEGSKA (reference sequence). The data belong to a study of T cell responses to AZD1222 COVID-19 vaccine. The chain combines TRBV20-1 with TRBJ2-1; D perhaps matches TRBD2 (6 bases). This sequence originates from an adult who received the AZD1222 COVID-19 vaccine. Material: peripheral blood, obtained 28 days after the second AZD1222 dose. CDR3 protein: CSASRDSYNEQFF. In DNA, the CDR3 is TGCAGTGCTAGTCGGGACTCATACAATGAGCAGTTCTTC.